This record looks at one T cell receptor (beta chain) sequence and its context. The data were obtained in a study of OX40 agonist ivuxolimab in advanced cancers. Clones were sequenced by immunoSEQ multiplex PCR, and TCRdb holds only the in-frame ones, with some missing. Of fewer than 75,000 clones in the sample, roughly 87% were seen once. The sequence was obtained from an adult with an advanced solid tumor such as melanoma, head and neck, liver or kidney cancer. The specimen comprised CD4+ or CD8+ T cells sorted from blood, sampled in a trial of the OX40 agonist ivuxolimab.

The chain's CDR3 is CASSQSRRRHHVYGYTF. The CDR3 coding sequence is TGCGCCAGCAGTCAATCGAGGAGGAGACACCACGTCTATGGCTACACCTTC. The chain is built from TRBV23-1 and TRBJ1-2; D remains ambiguous. TRBV23-1 is placed among ORFs of uncertain function. This CDR3 is built from 17 residues. Trimming left V 0 bases short and J 4 bases short, with 18 bases between.